The entry below describes one T cell receptor beta chain. Its antigen is not known. Collection occurred without any documented infections or immune events in donors. Sequencing was performed with immunoSEQ multiplex PCR; in TCRdb, only in-frame clones are kept and a portion is missing. The table lists approximately 90,000 clones, 86% of them singletons. V shed 5 bases, J shed 4 bases, and the junction held 8 bases outside the gene matches. This CDR3 is built from 14 residues. The germline CDR1 and CDR2 sequences are SGHTA and FQGNSA. This sample was included in a study of identifying expanded T cells in peripheral blood. Regarding the study as a whole: Clone count variance between approximately 2-week samples rose with total template count. Technical replicates showed around 1.2 changed clones; roughly two weeks 15 to 20; four weeks 19.

What was sequenced was blood. The chain recombines TRBV7-2 with TRBJ2-7; 7 bases are shared with TRBD2. This TCR derives from a person aged 18 to 75 in good health. Here the CDR3 DNA reads TGTGCCAGCAGCCCCGGAGGCGGGGGATACGAGCAGTACTTC. Residues: CASSPGGGGYEQYF. The full variable domain, rest sourced from reference TRBV7-2 and TRBJ2-7, is GAGVSQSPSNKVTEKGKDVELRCDPISGHTALYWYRQSLGQGLEFLIYFQGNSAPDKSGLPSDRFSAERTGGSVSTLTIQRTQQEDSAVYLCASSPGGGGYEQYFGPGTRLTVT.